Listed here are 31 T cell receptor beta chains from one sample, sequenced in a study of shared clonotypes between healthy human individuals. Some clones are missing from TCRdb's copy, which holds only in-frame ones; the method was immunoSEQ multiplex PCR. Altogether 2 million to 3 million clones are present, 93% being singletons, with the ten largest covering 0.36%. Specimen: naive CD4+ T cells from PBMCs. The subset here: CD45RA+ positively selected. These receptors all stem from a man between 18 and 29 years old in good health. Some clones in this sample may be carry-over from other donors' samples.

This clone has just one count. This chain joins TRBV7-2 and TRBJ2-2; 8 bases line up with TRBD1. V was pared by 0 bases and J by 1 base, with 4 bases of the junction left unmatched. Germline CDR1 reads SGHTA; CDR2 reads FQGNSA. The CDR3 spans 17 residues. CDR3 sequence (DNA): TGTGCCAGCAGCTTAGCGGGACAGGCTATGAACACCGGGGAGCTGTTTTTT. Residues: CASSLAGQAMNTGELFF.

The V and J genes are TRBV6-6 and TRBJ2-4; maybe TRBD2 (5 bases). Germline values: CDR1 MNHNY, CDR2 SVGAGI (reference sequence). The V and J ends lost 6 bases and 0 bases respectively, with 12 bases between them. The CDR3 sequence is 15 residues long. The CDR3 loop reads CASSSDGLAKNIQYF. The DNA of the CDR3 is TGTGCCAGCAGCTCCGACGGACTAGCCAAAAACATTCAGTACTTC.

This chain connects TRBV5-6 to TRBJ2-3, with TRBD1 matching over 7 bases. The CDR3 is 17 amino acids. Germline-derived CDR1 and CDR2 are SGHDT and YYEEEE. V lost 4 bases and J lost 2; bases outside the gene matches: 13. The CDR3 nucleotides are TGTGCCAGCAGCCCGCCGCTGAGGGGGCTAAACACAGATACGCAGTATTTT. Encoded protein: CASSPPLRGLNTDTQYF.

This clone appeared once. The V gene is TRBV5-1, the J gene TRBJ2-1, with D possibly TRBD1 on 6 matching bases. The CDR3 is made up of 12 amino acids. From germline, CDR1 is SGHRS and CDR2 YFSETQ. V dropped 4 bases and J dropped 6 bases, with 8 bases sitting between them. The CDR3 region has the DNA TGCGCCAGCAGCCAACAGGGCAATGAGCAGTTCTTC. Its translation: CASSQQGNEQFF.

The rearrangement links TRBV18 to TRBJ1-3; D gene uncertain. CDR3 size: 17 residues. V was clipped by 6 bases and J by 0 bases, with 18 bases between them. Per the germline V gene, CDR1 is KGHSH and CDR2 is LQKENI. The CDR3 region is CASSVKGTSSSGNTIYF. The CDR3 region has the DNA TGTGCCAGCTCTGTAAAGGGAACCTCCAGCTCTGGAAACACCATATATTTT.

This clone has just a few counts. The chain uses TRBV5-1 and TRBJ1-4; the match to TRBD1 covers 9 bases. This CDR3 region has 16 residues. CDR1 SGHRS and CDR2 YFSETQ come from the germline V gene. The junction had 3 bases not matched to a gene; V was cut back by 0 bases and J by 3 bases. The CDR3 DNA sequence: TGCGCCAGCAGCTTGGAGGGACAGGGTTCTAATGAAAAACTGTTTTTT. This codes for CASSLEGQGSNEKLFF.

With regard to this clone: The sample carries other DNA sequences with the same CDR3. The rearrangement links TRBV5-1 to TRBJ2-5; the match to TRBD2 covers 7 bases. The CDR3 sequence is 13 residues long. The V and J ends lost 4 bases and 5 bases, in that order; junction bases with no gene match: 5. Germline V gene lookup returns CDR1 SGHRS and CDR2 YFSETQ. CDR3 nucleotide sequence: TGCGCCAGCAGCCGCGGGAGCGAGGAGACCCAGTACTTC. The encoded protein is CASSRGSEETQYF.

The sample holds one count of this clone. The chain recombines TRBV18 with TRBJ2-1, with D maybe TRBD2 (5 bases). CDR3 length: 15 amino acids. Per the germline V gene, CDR1 is KGHSH and CDR2 is LQKENI. With 2 bases removed from V and 9 bases from J, the gap between germline ends came to 17 bases. The CDR3 here is CASSPTSVLEGEQFF. In DNA form, the CDR3 reads TGTGCCAGCTCACCAACATCAGTACTAGAGGGTGAGCAGTTCTTC.

Details on this clone: This specimen includes other DNA sequences encoding the same CDR3. The V call is TRBV7-9, the J call TRBJ1-1; weak D call: TRBD1 (5 bases). V was pared by 2 bases and J by 1 base, with 8 bases between. Germline CDR1 and CDR2: SEHNR and FQNEAQ (reference sequence). The CDR3 runs 14 residues. The CDR3: CASSLQGSNTEAFF. DNA for the CDR3: TGTGCCAGCAGCTTACAGGGCTCGAACACTGAAGCTTTCTTT. Combining the CDR3 with reference TRBV7-9 and TRBJ1-1 gives the whole variable domain DTGVSQNPRHKITKRGQNVTFRCDPISEHNRLYWYRQTLGQGPEFLTYFQNEAQLEKSRLLSDRFSAERPKGSFSTLEIQRTEQGDSAMYLCASSLQGSNTEAFFGQGTRLTVV.

The genes are TRBV6-1 and TRBJ2-7; D gene uncertain. The V and J ends lost 8 bases and 7 bases respectively, with 21 bases between them. The CDR3 has 14 amino acids. Germline CDR1 reads MNHNS; CDR2 reads SASEGT. The CDR3 spells CASQAENLSVEQYF. CDR3 bases: TGTGCCAGCCAGGCGGAAAACCTATCTGTAGAGCAGTACTTC.

CDR3 DNA sequence: TGTGCCAGCAGCCGGCCAGGGACTAGCTCTCTCGAGCAGTTCTTC. It codes for CASSRPGTSSLEQFF. The chain employs TRBV5-4 and TRBJ2-1; TRBD2 matches 9 bases. V lost 4 bases to trimming and J lost 10 bases; unmatched junction nucleotides: 12. This CDR3 contains 15 residues. Germline CDR1 reads SGHNT; CDR2 reads YYREEE (reference sequence).

The rearrangement uses TRBV5-1 and TRBJ1-2; 9 bases line up with TRBD1. The CDR3 runs 14 residues. CDR1 and CDR2 from the germline V gene are SGHRS and YFSETQ. Germline trimming cut 4 bases from V and 6 bases from J; bases unmatched to any gene: 7. In DNA, the CDR3 is TGCGCCAGCAGCCCGGACAGGGGCCTCGATGGCTACACCTTC. Translation: CASSPDRGLDGYTF.

In its sample, this clone was seen once. The V call is TRBV6-5, the J call TRBJ2-5; 12 bases fit TRBD2. CDR3 length: 14 amino acids. In germline, CDR1 is MNHEY, CDR2 SVGAGI. The trim removed 6 bases at V and 4 bases at J, leaving 3 bases unmatched. CDR3: CASRRLAGVETQYF. The CDR3 DNA sequence: TGTGCCAGCAGGAGACTAGCGGGAGTAGAGACCCAGTACTTC.

The chain carries TRBV6-6 and TRBJ1-5; D perhaps matches TRBD1 (5 bases). The CDR3 sequence is 15 residues long. V gave up 6 bases and J gave up 1 base, with 13 bases separating them. In germline, CDR1 is MNHNY, CDR2 SVGAGI (reference sequence). This CDR3 reads CASRAGGESNQPQHF. CDR3 coding DNA: TGTGCCAGCAGGGCGGGGGGAGAGAGCAATCAGCCCCAGCATTTT.

The J gene is TRBJ2-2, the V gene TRBV19; tentative D call: TRBD1 (7 bases). V gave up 4 bases and J gave up 4 bases, with 10 bases separating them. The germline V gene has CDR1 LNHDA and CDR2 SQIVND (reference sequence). There are 14 residues in the CDR3. In nucleotides, the CDR3 is TGTGCCAGTAGTACAGGGGGAGGCACCGGGGAGCTGTTTTTT. It yields the protein CASSTGGGTGELFF. Drawing the rest from reference TRBV19 and TRBJ2-2, the complete variable domain is DGGITQSPKYLFRKEGQNVTLSCEQNLNHDAMYWYRQDPGQGLRLIYYSQIVNDFQKGDIAEGYSVSREKKESFPLTVTSAQKNPTAFYLCASSTGGGTGELFFGEGSRLTVL.

The CDR3 loop reads CASSLEAWRYNEKLFF. For the CDR3, the DNA is TGCGCCAGCAGCTTGGAGGCCTGGCGGTATAATGAAAAACTGTTTTTT. The genes are TRBV5-1 and TRBJ1-4; no reliable D call. The CDR3 has 16 residues. Germline assignment: CDR1 SGHRS and CDR2 YFSETQ. Between the trimmed V and J ends, which lost 0 bases and 4 bases, there was a span of 13 bases.

This clone came up a few times. The rearrangement joins TRBV19 to TRBJ1-1; D is unclear. V was clipped by 3 bases and J by 1 base, with 6 bases between them. This CDR3 contains 13 residues. Germline CDR1 and CDR2: LNHDA and SQIVND (reference sequence). Written as DNA, the CDR3 is TGTGCCAGTAGTATCATCCAGAACACTGAAGCTTTCTTT. This translates into CASSIIQNTEAFF.

The gene calls are TRBV19 and TRBJ1-4, with TRBD1 matching over 8 bases. The germline V gene has CDR1 LNHDA and CDR2 SQIVND (reference sequence). This CDR3 has 14 amino acids. V gave up 4 bases and J gave up 8 bases; unmatched junction bases: 6. CDR3 sequence: CASSTRQGSEKLFF. The CDR3 DNA sequence: TGTGCCAGTAGTACCCGACAGGGGAGCGAAAAACTGTTTTTT.

The rearrangement uses TRBV23-1 and TRBJ1-5, with D hard to call. Being an ORF, TRBV23-1 has a function that is uncertain. V shed 6 bases and J shed 0 bases, with 21 bases lying between them. CDR3 size: 18 residues. The CDR3 coding sequence is TGCGCCAGCAGCCCAACCCCACGGGAACCGTATAGCAATCAGCCCCAGCATTTT. Its protein is CASSPTPREPYSNQPQHF.

The J gene is TRBJ1-2, the V gene TRBV2; D call uncertain. Germline CDR1 reads SNHLY; CDR2 reads FYNNEI. Trimming took off 4 bases at V and 5 bases at J, with 8 bases between the two ends. The CDR3 has 12 amino acids. CDR3: CASSGDGYGYTF. DNA for the CDR3: TGTGCCAGCAGTGGTGACGGTTATGGCTACACCTTC.

The chain combines TRBV5-1 with TRBJ2-7; 8 bases are shared with TRBD2. Trimming at V came to 5 bases and at J to 2 bases, leaving 6 bases not matched to a gene. In germline, CDR1 is SGHRS, CDR2 YFSETQ. CDR3 length: 14 amino acids. CDR3 sequence: CASRASGSTYEQYF. The CDR3 DNA reads as TGCGCCAGCAGGGCTAGCGGGTCGACCTACGAGCAGTACTTC.

V usage is TRBV6-6 and J usage is TRBJ2-4, with D unclear. V shed 6 bases and J shed 6 bases, with 12 bases lying between them. The CDR3 covers 13 residues. Germline V gene sequence: CDR1 MNHNY, CDR2 SVGAGI (reference sequence). This chain's CDR3 is CASSRNWANIQYF. CDR3 nucleotides: TGTGCCAGCAGCCGTAATTGGGCAAACATTCAGTACTTC.

The sample holds one count of this clone. The rearrangement uses TRBV7-9 and TRBJ2-7, with D tentatively TRBD1 (5 bases). This CDR3 contains 14 residues. V was cut by 6 bases and J by 7 bases, with 19 bases left in between. Germline values: CDR1 SEHNR, CDR2 FQNEAQ (reference sequence). The CDR3 DNA is TGTGCCAGCAGGCTCTCGACCGGGCCAGGGGAGCAGTACTTC. Protein sequence: CASRLSTGPGEQYF. The variable domain in full, completed from reference TRBV7-9 and TRBJ2-7, reads DTGVSQNPRHKITKRGQNVTFRCDPISEHNRLYWYRQTLGQGPEFLTYFQNEAQLEKSRLLSDRFSAERPKGSFSTLEIQRTEQGDSAMYLCASRLSTGPGEQYFGPGTRLTVT.

On this clone itself: Other DNA sequences from this sample encode an identical CDR3 as well. This chain links TRBV28 with TRBJ1-1; D ambiguous. V gave up 4 bases and J gave up 1 base, with 7 bases separating them. CDR3 size: 13 residues. Per the germline V gene, CDR1 is MDHEN and CDR2 is SYDVKM. CDR3 residues: CASSSPENTEAFF. The CDR3 DNA follows: TGTGCCAGCAGTTCCCCAGAGAACACTGAAGCTTTCTTT. Combining the CDR3 with reference TRBV28 and TRBJ1-1 gives the whole variable domain DVKVTQSSRYLVKRTGEKVFLECVQDMDHENMFWYRQDPGLGLRLIYFSYDVKMKEKGDIPEGYSVSREKKERFSLILESASTNQTSMYLCASSSPENTEAFFGQGTRLTVV.

Worth noting for this clone: Different DNA sequences within this sample yield the same CDR3. CDR3 loop: CASSLGPNYGYTF. The CDR3 coding sequence is TGTGCCAGCAGTTTGGGTCCTAACTATGGCTACACCTTC. The rearrangement joins TRBV28 to TRBJ1-2; D gene uncertain. Per germline, CDR1 MDHEN and CDR2 SYDVKM. Trimming took 3 bases from V and 0 from J, leaving 5 bases between them. The CDR3 runs to 13 residues.

The chain carries TRBV10-1 and TRBJ2-3; D might be TRBD1 (7 bases). Trimming left V 2 bases short and J 1 base short, with 13 bases between. The CDR3 length is 16 residues. Looked up from germline, CDR1 is WNHNN and CDR2 is SYGVQD (reference sequence). CDR3 protein: CASSEIAGTGTDTQYF. CDR3 sequence (DNA): TGCGCCAGCAGTGAGATTGCGGGGACAGGCACAGATACGCAGTATTTT.

The chain has TRBV15 and TRBJ1-3; D is possibly TRBD1 (6 bases). The germline CDR1 and CDR2 sequences are LNHNV and YYDKDF (reference sequence). The ends were cut back, 1 base at V and 0 bases at J, with 10 bases in the middle. CDR3 length equals 16 residues. The CDR3 DNA is TGTGCCACCAGCAGAGGGGGGGCCTCCTCTGGAAACACCATATATTTT. Translating gives CATSRGGASSGNTIYF.

With regard to this clone: The same CDR3 arises from other DNA sequences in this sample as well. The rearrangement joins TRBV27 to TRBJ2-3; no firm D call. The CDR3 spans 11 residues. Per germline, CDR1 MNHEY and CDR2 SMNVEV (reference sequence). With 2 bases removed from V and 6 bases from J, the gap between germline ends came to 3 bases. The DNA of the CDR3 is TGTGCCAGCAGTTTAGCCGATACGCAGTATTTT. This codes for CASSLADTQYF.

The chain carries TRBV7-9 and TRBJ2-7, with 7 bases identical to TRBD2. The germline gives CDR1 SEHNR, CDR2 FQNEAQ (reference sequence). Trimming removed 11 bases from V and 5 bases from J; junction bases left unmatched: 21. The CDR3 length is 16 residues. The CDR3 DNA reads as TGTGCCGGTGGTGGGACCCAAGGCGGGAGCGTCGACGAGCAGTACTTC. This encodes CAGGGTQGGSVDEQYF.

The chain is built from TRBV19 and TRBJ2-1, with a possible D match to TRBD1 (6 bases). The CDR3 consists of 15 residues. The germline V and J ends were trimmed by 8 bases and 6 bases, with 20 bases remaining between them. CDR1 is LNHDA, CDR2 SQIVND, per germline (reference sequence). CDR3 protein: CASSWGPTGRNEQFF. The DNA for the CDR3 is TGTGCCAGTTCATGGGGGCCTACGGGCCGCAATGAGCAGTTCTTC.

J is TRBJ2-6 and V is TRBV6-6; D may be TRBD1 (6 bases). CDR3 length equals 15 residues. Germline V CDR1 and CDR2: MNHNY, SVGAGI (reference sequence). Trimming left V 4 bases short and J 8 bases short, with 15 bases between. The CDR3 loop reads CASSSTGMATNVLTF. The CDR3 nucleotides read TGTGCCAGCAGTTCCACAGGGATGGCGACCAACGTCCTGACTTTC.